This TCR beta chain was captured in a study of T cells expressing NK-cell markers. Turning to the study itself: Sorted CD3+CD56+NKG2C+, CD3+CD56+NKG2C- and CD3+CD56-NKG2C+ T cells provided the TCR beta repertoires.

CDR3 length: 18 amino acids. Germline V gives CDR1 DFQATT, CDR2 SNEGSKA (reference sequence). cDNA encoding TCR beta was synthesized via 5'RACE template switching incorporating UMIs. Reprocessing the 5' RACE reads, TCRdb reports a single entry for every CDR3 protein and omits DNA. This table lists 440,000 or so distinct CDR3 sequences. Sequencing was done on a sample of blood T cells: a sorted CD56 or NKG2C T cell subset, CD4+ or CD8+ T cells, or bulk PBMC T cells (not recorded which). The clonotype originates from a woman between 18 and 70 years old in good health. V and J are TRBV20-1 and TRBJ2-5; lacking DNA, the TRBD2 call made by TCRdb goes unchecked. The CDR3 reads CSARLPGLAGGPRETQYF.